The 30 T cell receptor delta chains given below trace back to one sample, sequenced in a study of gamma-delta T cells after stem cell transplantation. TCRdb fed the RT-PCR reads into CATT to redo clone calling. The table includes around 1,300 delta-chain clones, 3% to 4% detected once. The sample was gamma-delta T cells. The receptors stem from a human donor. It is not recorded whose cells these are; they may come from a transplant donor.

This clone turned up a few times. One base away lies a much larger clone, so this may be a sequencing read error. The chain recombines TRDV2 with TRDJ1; 12 nucleotides agree with TRDD3. Trimming at V came to 4 bases and at J to 0 bases, leaving 17 bases not matched to a gene. CDR1 is GEAIGNYY and CDR2 is EKD in the germline V gene. The CDR3 is made up of 20 amino acids. CDR3 sequence (DNA): TGTGCCTGTGATAAGGTACTGGGGGATACCAAGCCACTGTACACCGATAAACTCATCTTT. Protein sequence: CACDKVLGDTKPLYTDKLIF.

This clone rates as large. The chain employs TRDV2 and TRDJ3; tentatively, D is TRDD3 (6 bases). The V end was cut by 0 bases, the J end by 0 bases, with 17 bases between. The CDR3 sequence is 20 residues long. The germline V gene has CDR1 GEAIGNYY and CDR2 EKD. DNA for the CDR3: TGTGCCTGTGACACCGTCGCTCCCGGGGGAACCTCCTGGGACACCCGACAGATGTTTTTC. Residues: CACDTVAPGGTSWDTRQMFF.

By sample share, this clone is large. V is TRDV2 and J is TRDJ1; D may be TRDD3 (6 bases). The CDR3 runs 14 residues. Trimming took off 3 bases at V and 9 bases at J, with 19 bases between the two ends. Germline CDR1 reads GEAIGNYY; CDR2 reads EKD. CDR3 in DNA: TGTGCCTGTGACCCTACTGGGCCTCCCTCGGAACTCATCTTT. Translation: CACDPTGPPSELIF.

As to this clone: The DNA is omitted, as the CDR3 cannot be located on it reliably, and the CDR3 follows TCRdb's listing. This chain joins TRDV1 and TRDJ2; the D segment call TRDD3 is taken from the table without a DNA check. The CDR3 length is 22 residues, termini included. The V gene's germline CDR1 is TSWWSYY and CDR2 QGS. The CDR3: CALGDCVVSRGIMRTLTAQLFF.

This clone has only a few counts. A single base separates this from a much larger clone, so it may be a read error. The chain carries TRDV2 and TRDJ3, with D possibly being TRDD3 (6 bases). V was clipped by 3 bases and J by 0 bases, with 20 bases between them. CDR3 size: 20 residues. Per the germline V gene, CDR1 is GEAIGNYY and CDR2 is EKD. CDR3 in amino acids: CACDAVAPGGTSWDTRQMFF. CDR3 sequence (DNA): TGTGCCTGTGACGCCGTCGCTCCCGGGGGAACCTCCTGGGACACCCGACAGATGTTTTTC.

The chain links TRDV2 to TRDJ1, with 12 positions matching TRDD3. The CDR3 runs to 19 residues. The V gene's germline CDR1 is GEAIGNYY and CDR2 EKD. V was pared by 1 base and J by 1 base, with 12 bases of the junction left unmatched. The CDR3: CACDTMASGGYAGTDKLIF. The DNA of the CDR3 is TGTGCCTGTGACACTATGGCTTCTGGGGGATACGCGGGCACCGATAAACTCATCTTT.

As concerns this clone: This may be a read error: a much more frequent sequence differs by one nucleotide. Other DNA sequences in the same sample also yield this CDR3. The genes are TRDV2 and TRDJ1; 13 nucleotides match TRDD3. This CDR3 has 17 amino acids. Per germline, CDR1 GEAIGNYY and CDR2 EKD. Trimming at V came to 7 bases and at J to 1 base, leaving 11 bases not matched to a gene. The CDR3 DNA is TGTGCCTGCGACTCCGTACTGGGGGATACGGGCACCGATAAACTCATCTTT. Encoded protein: CACDSVLGDTGTDKLIF.

The CDR3 DNA reads TGTGCCTGGGACGGAGTAGTTCCTGTACTGGGGGCCGCACCTCAGAGCCCCTGGGACACCCGACAGATGTTTTTC. It encodes CAWDGVVPVLGAAPQSPWDTRQMFF. J is TRDJ3 and V is TRDV2; 8 bases align to TRDD3. TCRdb supplies no J gene; here it was assigned by aligning the nucleotide sequence to germline. Germline-derived CDR1 and CDR2 are GEAIGNYY and EKD. V lost 7 bases and J lost 2; bases outside the gene matches: 33. This CDR3 region has 25 residues.

A remark on this clone: Different DNA sequences within this sample yield the same CDR3. This chain links TRDV1 with TRDJ1; D possibly corresponds to TRDD3 (5 bases). The germline V gene has CDR1 TSWWSYY and CDR2 QGS. The CDR3 loop spans 19 amino acids. V lost 0 bases, J lost 0 bases, and 20 bases lay in between. The DNA of the CDR3 is TGTGCTCTTGGGGAACTCTATCAATCCCCCTATGGGGACACCGATAAACTCATCTTT. Translation gives CALGELYQSPYGDTDKLIF.

The chain employs TRDV1 and TRDJ1; 11 bases are a match to TRDD3. Germline CDR1 TSWWSYY, CDR2 QGS. V gave up 2 bases and J gave up 8 bases; unmatched junction bases: 16. This CDR3 has 18 amino acids. The CDR3: CALGESSHPWGIPRKLIF. The CDR3 DNA follows: TGTGCTCTTGGGGAATCTTCCCATCCCTGGGGGATACCAAGGAAACTCATCTTT.

With regard to this clone: Just one base apart from a much larger clone, this may be a read error. V is TRDV2 and J is TRDJ1, with 8 bases matching TRDD3. V shed 3 bases, J shed 0 bases, and the junction held 14 bases outside the gene matches. The CDR3 spans 18 residues. CDR1 and CDR2 (germline): GEAIGNYY, EKD. CDR3 loop: CACDAVLGGKGYTDKLIF. As DNA, the CDR3 is TGTGCCTGTGACGCTGTACTGGGGGGTAAAGGATACACCGATAAACTCATCTTT.

For this clone: This sequence may be a read error, since a much larger clone differs from it by one base. Additional DNA sequences in this sample encode the identical CDR3. The rearrangement joins TRDV2 to TRDJ3, with TRDD3 as a possible D gene (5 bases). Trimming shortened V by 3 bases and J by 6 bases, and 23 bases separated the two germline ends. This CDR3 is built from 19 residues. Germline values: CDR1 GEAIGNYY, CDR2 EKD. The CDR3 here is CACDSAGGAQSKDTRQMFF. The DNA of the CDR3 is TGTGCCTGTGACTCCGCGGGGGGCGCCCAGTCGAAGGACACCCGACAGATGTTTTTC.

This clone came up a few times. The sample contains more than one DNA sequence encoding this CDR3. The chain links TRDV1 to TRDJ2, with D tentatively TRDD3 (6 bases). The V and J ends lost 5 bases and 0 bases respectively, with 28 bases between them. The CDR3 runs 21 residues. In germline, CDR1 is TSWWSYY, CDR2 QGS. The CDR3 here is CALGPPLPLLWGTTLTAQLFF. The CDR3 DNA is TGTGCTCTTGGGCCCCCACTTCCCTTGCTCTGGGGAACAACTTTGACAGCACAACTCTTCTTT.

This clone is categorized as medium-sized. CDR3 sequence: CALGEGSLPTGVLGDTPYKLIF. In DNA, the CDR3 is TGTGCTCTTGGGGAGGGTAGCCTTCCCACGGGTGTACTGGGGGATACGCCGTATAAACTCATCTTT. J is TRDJ1 and V is TRDV1, with 13 bases identical to TRDD3. With V trimmed by 3 bases and J by 6 bases, 25 bases remained unmatched. This CDR3 contains 22 residues. CDR1 and CDR2 from the germline V gene are TSWWSYY and QGS.

A remark on this clone: TCRdb shows a much larger clone's protein in place of this DNA's translation, and the two differ at residue 5, likely through a read error; the protein shown is translated from the DNA. The chain joins TRDV2 to TRDJ1, with 8 nucleotides matching TRDD3. The CDR3 consists of 14 residues. Per the germline V gene, CDR1 is GEAIGNYY and CDR2 is EKD. V dropped 3 bases and J dropped 3; count of bases not matched to a gene: 5. The CDR3: CACDGLGAPDKLIF. For the CDR3, the DNA is TGTGCCTGTGACGGACTGGGGGCCCCCGATAAACTCATCTTT.

By sample fraction, this clone is large (0.1 to 1%). This CDR3 is also generated by other DNA sequences in the sample. This chain connects TRDV2 to TRDJ1; TRDD3 might be the D (5 bases). Germline lookup yields CDR1 GEAIGNYY and CDR2 EKD. This CDR3 spans 18 amino acids. The germline V and J ends were trimmed by 0 bases and 0 bases, with 19 bases remaining between them. CDR3 in amino acids: CACDTVLHKGTYTDKLIF. The CDR3 DNA is TGTGCCTGTGACACCGTTCTACATAAGGGGACATACACCGATAAACTCATCTTT.

The chain couples TRDV1 to TRDJ1, with TRDD3 matching 8 bases. The J segment lost 0 bases and the V segment lost 1 base, leaving 19 bases of the junction unmatched. In germline, CDR1 is TSWWSYY, CDR2 QGS. The CDR3 is 21 residues long. The CDR3 reads CALGEPPSLGLGGGYTDKLIF. The CDR3 region has the DNA TGTGCTCTTGGGGAACCACCTTCCCTTGGACTGGGGGGCGGGTACACCGATAAACTCATCTTT.

Sample share makes this clone large. The chain is built from TRDV2 and TRDJ3; 8 bases fit TRDD3. CDR3 length: 18 residues. V was clipped by 0 bases and J by 0 bases; unmatched bases: 3. Germline loops: CDR1 GEAIGNYY, CDR2 EKD. The DNA for the CDR3 is TGTGCCTGTGACACCGCTGGGGGAAGCTCCTGGGACACCCGACAGATGTTTTTC. Its translation: CACDTAGGSSWDTRQMFF.

A remark on this clone: This specimen includes other DNA sequences encoding the same CDR3. The chain uses TRDV2 and TRDJ3, with a weak D call TRDD3 (5 bases). Germline assignment: CDR1 GEAIGNYY and CDR2 EKD. V was clipped by 2 bases and J by 2 bases, with 33 bases between them. The CDR3 runs to 24 residues. As DNA, the CDR3 is TGTGCCTGTGACAACATCAAAGATCAAAGCGGGGACCCCCGGGGAGCCTGGGACACCCGACAGATGTTTTTC. Amino acids: CACDNIKDQSGDPRGAWDTRQMFF.

In this sample, this clone is large (0.1 to 1%). This sequence joins TRDV2 and TRDJ1; D tentatively fits TRDD2 or TRDD3 (5 bases each). Germline V gene sequence: CDR1 GEAIGNYY, CDR2 EKD. The V end was cut by 0 bases, the J end by 0 bases, with 16 bases between. The CDR3 is 17 residues long. CDR3 loop: CACDTVGGSSYTDKLIF. CDR3 nucleotide sequence: TGTGCCTGTGACACCGTCGGGGGTTCCTCGTACACCGATAAACTCATCTTT.

This clone was picked up a small number of times. V is TRDV1 and J is TRDJ3; 13 bases match TRDD3. CDR1 and CDR2 from the germline V gene are TSWWSYY and QGS. Trimming at V came to 1 base and at J to 0 bases, leaving 30 bases not matched to a gene. This CDR3 is built from 29 residues. DNA of the CDR3: TGTGCTCTTGGGGAACGGAAGGTTCACACCGAGTACTGGGGGATACGCGCCGGGTTGAGCTCCTGGGACACCCGACAGATGTTTTTC. This codes for CALGERKVHTEYWGIRAGLSSWDTRQMFF.

On this clone itself: This could be a read error, since a much larger clone is one nucleotide away. This chain uses TRDV2 with TRDJ1, with TRDD3 matching over 7 bases. Germline-derived CDR1 and CDR2 are GEAIGNYY and EKD. The CDR3 has 18 residues. CDR3 sequence reads: CARDAVLGITPGTDKLIF. The DNA of the CDR3 is TGTGCCCGTGACGCGGTACTGGGGATTACTCCGGGGACCGATAAACTCATCTTT.

The sample holds a few counts of this clone. Being one base from a much bigger clone, this may be a read error. Other DNA sequences in the same sample also yield this CDR3. The chain recombines TRDV2 with TRDJ1, with 8 positions matching TRDD3. The V segment lost 7 bases and the J segment 3 bases; nucleotides outside the gene matches: 15. This CDR3 region has 16 residues. Per germline, CDR1 GEAIGNYY and CDR2 EKD. The CDR3 loop is CACEKLGIRKADKLIF. CDR3 bases: TGTGCCTGCGAGAAACTAGGGATACGCAAAGCCGATAAACTCATCTTT.

Comments on this clone: Translating the DNA gives a protein that differs from the TCRdb entry at residue 12; the protein shown here is that DNA translation. V and J are TRDV1 and TRDJ1; the D is unclear. The germline V gene encodes CDR1 TSWWSYY and CDR2 QGS. The CDR3 is 14 residues long. Here the CDR3 DNA reads TGTGCTCTTGGGAATCCCGTGAGGGCCGATAAACCCATCTTT. Translation gives CALGNPVRADKPIF.

A few counts support this clone. A far larger clone is a single base away, which makes a read error likely. The genes are TRDV2 and TRDJ1, with TRDD3 identical over 10 bases. Germline V lookup: CDR1 GEAIGNYY, CDR2 EKD. The CDR3 is 19 amino acids. This CDR3 is CACDTLNWGISPTPDKPIF. CDR3 sequence (DNA): TGTGCCTGTGACACCCTAAACTGGGGGATCTCACCCACTCCCGATAAACCCATCTTT.

As regards this clone: A single base is all that separates this from a far larger clone, so a read error is likely. The rearrangement joins TRDV2 to TRDJ1, with 12 bases that match TRDD3. TCRdb lists no J gene, so it was determined here by aligning the DNA to germline. Germline CDR1 GEAIGNYY, CDR2 EKD. The CDR3 totals 20 residues. CDR3 protein: CARDKVLGDTKLLYTDKLIF. CDR3 nucleotides: TGTGCCCGTGATAAGGTACTGGGGGATACCAAGCTACTGTACACCGATAAACTCATCTTT.

Turning to this clone: A far larger clone is off by one base, so a read error is likely. This chain links TRDV2 with TRDJ1; tentative D call: TRDD3 (6 bases). CDR3 length equals 19 residues. V was pared by 3 bases and J by 0 bases, with 25 bases between. Germline lookup yields CDR1 GEAIGNYY and CDR2 EKD. The CDR3 here is CACDQLRDTFFKYTDKLIF. CDR3 bases: TGTGCCTGTGACCAGTTACGCGATACGTTCTTTAAGTACACCGATAAACTCATCTTT.

This clone was found a few times. This chain links TRDV1 with TRDJ1, with D uncertain. Germline values: CDR1 TSWWSYY, CDR2 QGS. The germline V and J ends were trimmed by 2 bases and 1 base, with 32 bases remaining between them. The length of the CDR3 is 22 residues. In DNA, the CDR3 is TGTGCTCTTGGGGAAGGCCCCTCCTGTGATCCTTGGAGGTGCTGGAGCACCGATAAACTCATCTTT. Its translation is CALGEGPSCDPWRCWSTDKLIF.

This clone is judged medium-sized (0.01 to 0.1%). The CDR3 DNA follows: TGTGCTCTTGGGGAATGTCTACTGTACTGGGGGATACCTCAGGACCATAAACTCATCTTT. It translates to CALGECLLYWGIPQDHKLIF. V usage is TRDV1 and J usage is TRDJ1, with 12 bases aligning to TRDD3. V dropped 2 bases and J dropped 6; count of bases not matched to a gene: 19. The CDR3 sequence is 20 residues long. Germline assignment: CDR1 TSWWSYY and CDR2 QGS.

The chain joins TRDV2 to TRDJ3, with 13 bases matching TRDD3. The CDR3 length is 21 residues. Germline CDR1 and CDR2: GEAIGNYY and EKD. The V gene end was trimmed by 0 bases and the J gene end by 1 base; junction bases not matched to a gene: 8. The CDR3 region has the DNA TGTGCCTGTGACACCAGTACTGGGGGATACGCCAGTTCCTGGGACACCCGACAGATGTTTTTC. It codes for CACDTSTGGYASSWDTRQMFF.